This TCR beta chain appears in the sequencing data of a study of blood T cell repertoires in COVID-19 (TCRdb year 2020). Background for the entire study: Collaborator samples came from the United States, Italy and Spain and covered acute and convalescent phases of COVID-19. The material from the prospective study consisted of cDNA or gDNA derived from T cells, B-cell-depleted T cells, or PBMCs. Subjects who had been exposed to COVID-19, were actively infected with it, or had recovered from it provided the deeply sampled blood TCRbeta repertoires that made up the dataset. The repertoires were released in a freely available public database meant as a resource for research on the immune response to SARS-CoV-2. The samples were drawn from the first 160 participants of the ongoing ImmuneRACE study and from 1,254 subjects provided by 6 global collaborators. The sample metadata nearly always contained a de-identified subject ID, COVID-19 status, age in years and sex. Where HLA class I and class II types were available, the types were taken from metadata supplied by the sample provider, not from assay-based typing. Study-level results and caveats: How much clinical and demographic metadata was included differed by source and by participant, and the metadata was provided uncurated.

V is cut by 3 bases and J by 6 bases, and the space between the germline ends is 5 bases. CDR1 and CDR2, looked up from the germline V gene (reference sequence), are GTSNPN and SVGIG. The CDR3 holds 10 amino acids from the cysteine to the phenylalanine. Only CDR3 DNA remains: 30 bases, in frame from the first base. A second Seattle source provided samples from volunteer blood donors who had recovered from COVID-19. Collaborating institutions collected whole blood in K2EDTA tubes following their own protocols. For TCRbeta analysis, collaborators shipped samples in one of three forms: frozen whole blood, isolated PBMCs, or DNA extracted from either of those sample types. TCRbeta CDR3 regions were amplified from genomic DNA using the immunoSEQ Assay, a bias-controlled multiplex PCR. As for the original processing: The number of nucleated cells in each sample was estimated from the amplification of reference gene primers within the assay. To quantify the absolute abundance of each unique TCRbeta CDR3 rearrangement, sequence reads were collapsed and filtered. For each sample, productive Simpson clonality was calculated by taking the square root of Simpson's diversity index across productive rearrangements. The clones in this table, taken by TCRdb from immuneACCESS, are in-frame only. Not every clone is retained; where verified, under half of the shortfall comes from an unresolved V gene, and the cause of the rest is unknown. That table is the source of V, J and clone size, and D and trimming were worked out from the DNA. For this sample the table gives fewer than 350,000 clones, of which roughly 86% were detected only once. Around 8% of the sample is taken by the ten largest.

Notes on this clone: No antigen is known for it. Base quality data are lacking; no much larger clone is found one base away.

The sample was peripheral blood. This receptor was identified in a woman aged 50 to 65 who had recovered from COVID-19. In this chain, TRBV30 is recombined with TRBJ1-2, with the D segment identity uncertain. This receptor has the CDR3 CAWRGDGYTF. The DNA sequence is given as TGTGCCTGGAGGGGCGATGGCTACACCTTC.